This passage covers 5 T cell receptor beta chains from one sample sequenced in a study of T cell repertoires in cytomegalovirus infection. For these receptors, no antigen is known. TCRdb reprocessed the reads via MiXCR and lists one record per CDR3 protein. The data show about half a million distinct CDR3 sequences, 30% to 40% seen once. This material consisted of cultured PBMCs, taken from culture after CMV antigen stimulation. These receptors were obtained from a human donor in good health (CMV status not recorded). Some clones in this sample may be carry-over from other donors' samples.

CDR3 protein: CASSMAQDTQYF. CDR3 nucleotide sequence: TGTGCCAGTAGTATGGCGCAGGATACGCAGTATTTT. The J gene is TRBJ2-3, the V gene TRBV19; D is uncertain. The germline V gene encodes CDR1 LNHDA and CDR2 SQIVND (reference sequence). Trimming left V 3 bases short and J 6 bases short, with 7 bases between. The CDR3 consists of 12 residues.

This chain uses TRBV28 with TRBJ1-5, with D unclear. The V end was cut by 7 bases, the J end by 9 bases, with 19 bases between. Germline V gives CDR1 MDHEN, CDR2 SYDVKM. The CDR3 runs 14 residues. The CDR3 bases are TGTGCCAGCATTCCTTCGCGTCCCCCATGGCCCCAGCATTTT. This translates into CASIPSRPPWPQHF.

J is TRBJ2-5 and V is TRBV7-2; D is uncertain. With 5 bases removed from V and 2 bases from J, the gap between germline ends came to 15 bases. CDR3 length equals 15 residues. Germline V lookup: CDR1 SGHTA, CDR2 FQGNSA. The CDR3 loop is CASSLRSALQETQYF. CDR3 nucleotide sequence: TGTGCCAGCAGCCTAAGGTCCGCTCTTCAAGAGACCCAGTACTTC.

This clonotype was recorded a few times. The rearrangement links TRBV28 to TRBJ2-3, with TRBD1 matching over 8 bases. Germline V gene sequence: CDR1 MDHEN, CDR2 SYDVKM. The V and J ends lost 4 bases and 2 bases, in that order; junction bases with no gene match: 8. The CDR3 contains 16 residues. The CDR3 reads CASSSRTGSYTDTQYF. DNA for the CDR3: TGTGCCAGCAGTTCAAGGACAGGGTCGTACACAGATACGCAGTATTTT.

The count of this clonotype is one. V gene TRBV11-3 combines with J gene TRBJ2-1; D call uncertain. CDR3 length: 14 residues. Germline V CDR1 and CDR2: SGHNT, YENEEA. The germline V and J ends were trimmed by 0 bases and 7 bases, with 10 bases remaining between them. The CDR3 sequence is CASSLDVTYNEQFF. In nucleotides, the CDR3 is TGTGCCAGCAGCTTAGATGTGACTTATAATGAGCAGTTCTTC.